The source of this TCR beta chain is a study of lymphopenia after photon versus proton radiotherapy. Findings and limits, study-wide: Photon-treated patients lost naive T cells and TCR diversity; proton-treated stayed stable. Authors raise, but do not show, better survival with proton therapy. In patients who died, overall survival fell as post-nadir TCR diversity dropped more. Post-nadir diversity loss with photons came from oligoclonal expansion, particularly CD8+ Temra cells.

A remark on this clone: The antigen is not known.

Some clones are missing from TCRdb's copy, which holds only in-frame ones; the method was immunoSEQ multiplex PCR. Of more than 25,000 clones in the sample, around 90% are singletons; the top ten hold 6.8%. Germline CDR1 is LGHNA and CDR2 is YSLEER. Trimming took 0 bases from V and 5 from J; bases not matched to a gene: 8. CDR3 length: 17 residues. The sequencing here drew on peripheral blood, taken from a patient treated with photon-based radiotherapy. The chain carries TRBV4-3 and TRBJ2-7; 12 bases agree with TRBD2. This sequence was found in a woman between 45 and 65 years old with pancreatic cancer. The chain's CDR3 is CASSQDWVASGRDEQYF. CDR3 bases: TGCGCCAGCAGCCAAGATTGGGTGGCTAGCGGGAGGGACGAGCAGTACTTC.